This T cell receptor (beta chain) was sequenced in a study of T-cell reconstitution after alpha-beta-depleted transplantation in children. Researchers prepared the TCRbeta library using unique molecular identifiers, the study reports. TCRdb ran MiXCR on the PCR reads and lists one entry per CDR3 protein. In the table there are about 610,000 distinct CDR3 sequences, 25% to 30% of which are singletons. V lost 2 bases and J lost 0; bases outside the gene matches: 3. The CDR3 spans 16 residues. Germline V gives CDR1 DFQATT, CDR2 SNEGSKA (reference sequence). This clonotype came up a few times. The sample was PBMCs, taken before TCRalphabeta/CD19-depleted stem cell transplant. The sequence was collected from a boy younger than two with Wiskott-Aldrich syndrome, due to receive a stem cell transplant. The rearrangement uses TRBV20-1 and TRBJ2-3; 12 bases fit TRBD2. CDR3 DNA: TGCAGTGCTAGAAGTGGGACTAGCGGGAGCACAGATACGCAGTATTTT. Protein: CSARSGTSGSTDTQYF.